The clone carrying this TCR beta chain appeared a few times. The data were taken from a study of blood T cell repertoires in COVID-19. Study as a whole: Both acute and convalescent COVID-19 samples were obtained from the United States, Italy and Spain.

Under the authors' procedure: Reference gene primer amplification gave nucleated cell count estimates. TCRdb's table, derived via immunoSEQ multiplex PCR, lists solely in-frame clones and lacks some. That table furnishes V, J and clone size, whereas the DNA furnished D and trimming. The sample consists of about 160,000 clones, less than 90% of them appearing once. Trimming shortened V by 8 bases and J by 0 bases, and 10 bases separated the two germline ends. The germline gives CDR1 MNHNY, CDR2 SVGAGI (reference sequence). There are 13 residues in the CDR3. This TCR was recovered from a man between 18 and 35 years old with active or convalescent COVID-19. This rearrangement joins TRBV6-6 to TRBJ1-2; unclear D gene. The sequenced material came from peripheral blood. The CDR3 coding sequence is TGTGCCAGCGGGGTGGGAGCTAACTATGGCTACACCTTC. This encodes CASGVGANYGYTF.